A selection of T cell receptor beta chains follows, all from one sample in a study of T cells in Graves' hyperthyroidism and ophthalmopathy. TCRdb reprocessed the multiplex PCR reads with MiXCR, giving one entry per CDR3 protein. The table includes approximately 400,000 distinct CDR3 sequences, 15% detected once. Sequences were obtained from blood. Source of these receptors: a woman aged 30 to 39 with Graves' hyperthyroidism. Both conserved end residues are part of each CDR3. D genes are given only for firm matches. Clone sizes are given selectively: once, few, many, or a class where the clone is expanded.

clone size: few; V gene: TRBV20-1; CDR3 length: 16; D gene: TRBD2; J gene: TRBJ2-7; CDR3 protein: CSARGLAESLRYEQYF; CDR3 DNA: TGCAGTGCTAGAGGTCTAGCGGAGTCCCTTCGCTACGAGCAGTACTTC
clone size: many; V gene: TRBV2; CDR3 length: 15; D gene: TRBD1; J gene: TRBJ1-2; CDR3 protein: CASSGSEGANYGYTF; CDR3 DNA: TGTGCCAGCAGTGGTTCAGAGGGGGCAAACTATGGCTACACCTTC
clone size: NA; V gene: TRBV10-3; CDR3 length: 14; D gene: NA; J gene: TRBJ2-5; CDR3 protein: CAISNSANQETQCF; CDR3 DNA: TGTGCCATCAGTAATAGCGCTAACCAAGAGACCCAGTGCTTC
clone size: NA; V gene: TRBV20-1; CDR3 length: 13; D gene: NA; J gene: TRBJ2-7; CDR3 protein: CSAEQDPSFEQYF; CDR3 DNA: TGCAGTGCTGAACAGGACCCCTCCTTTGAGCAGTACTTC
clone size: many; V gene: TRBV27; CDR3 length: 19; D gene: NA; J gene: TRBJ2-1; CDR3 protein: CASHRKWAGPGQSYNEQFF; CDR3 DNA: TGTGCCAGCCATCGGAAATGGGCAGGCCCGGGACAATCCTACAATGAGCAGTTCTTC
clone size: many; V gene: TRBV24-1; CDR3 length: 16; D gene: TRBD1; J gene: TRBJ2-1; CDR3 protein: CATSDLNRGSYNEQFF; CDR3 DNA: TGTGCCACCAGTGATTTGAACAGGGGATCCTACAATGAGCAGTTCTTC
clone size: many; V gene: TRBV6-1; CDR3 length: 18; D gene: TRBD1; J gene: TRBJ2-5; CDR3 protein: CASSDRAGGAFSVKTQYF; CDR3 DNA: TGTGCCAGCAGTGATAGGGCAGGGGGCGCCTTTTCGGTAAAGACCCAGTACTTC
clone size: many; V gene: TRBV29-1; CDR3 length: 15; D gene: NA; J gene: TRBJ2-1; CDR3 protein: CSVEVSQGSYNEQFF; CDR3 DNA: TGCAGCGTTGAGGTCTCACAGGGATCCTACAATGAGCAGTTCTTC
clone size: NA; V gene: TRBV29-1; CDR3 length: 13; D gene: NA; J gene: TRBJ2-7; CDR3 protein: CSVLTGSSYEQYF; CDR3 DNA: TGCAGCGTTTTGACCGGAAGCTCCTACGAGCAGTACTTC
clone size: many; V gene: TRBV7-9; CDR3 length: 14; D gene: NA; J gene: TRBJ1-5; CDR3 protein: CASSLAGGAQPQHF; CDR3 DNA: TGTGCCAGCAGCTTAGCGGGGGGGGCACAGCCCCAGCATTTT
clone size: NA; V gene: TRBV2; CDR3 length: 10; D gene: NA; J gene: TRBJ1-2; CDR3 protein: CASSNRQSTF; CDR3 DNA: TGTGCCAGCAGTAACCGACAGTCTACCTTC
clone size: many; V gene: TRBV12-3/TRBV12-4; CDR3 length: 14; D gene: TRBD1; J gene: TRBJ1-5; CDR3 protein: CASTATGLNQPQHF; CDR3 DNA: TGTGCCAGCACCGCGACAGGGCTAAATCAGCCCCAGCATTTT
clone size: few; V gene: TRBV5-1; CDR3 length: 16; D gene: TRBD2; J gene: TRBJ2-3; CDR3 protein: CASSSTGTRPTDTQYF; CDR3 DNA: TGCGCCAGCAGCTCTACCGGGACTAGACCCACAGATACGCAGTATTTT
clone size: many; V gene: TRBV6-1; CDR3 length: 15; D gene: TRBD1; J gene: TRBJ1-5; CDR3 protein: CASSRTGDSNQPQHF; CDR3 DNA: TGTGCCAGCAGTCGGACAGGGGATAGCAATCAGCCCCAGCATTTT
clone size: many; V gene: TRBV20-1; CDR3 length: 16; D gene: TRBD2; J gene: TRBJ2-2; CDR3 protein: CSATRAQRGVTGELFF; CDR3 DNA: TGCAGTGCTACCAGGGCTCAGCGGGGCGTTACAGGGGAGCTGTTTTTT
clone size: NA; V gene: TRBV7-9; CDR3 length: 14; D gene: NA; J gene: TRBJ2-7; CDR3 protein: CASSPNSITYEQYF; CDR3 DNA: TGTGCCAGCAGCCCCAACAGCATAACCTACGAGCAGTACTTC
clone size: many; V gene: TRBV2; CDR3 length: 16; D gene: TRBD2; J gene: TRBJ2-1; CDR3 protein: CASSLLGLAGENEQFF; CDR3 DNA: TGTGCCAGCAGTCTCCTGGGGCTAGCGGGAGAGAATGAGCAGTTCTTC
clone size: few; V gene: TRBV7-8; CDR3 length: 16; D gene: NA; J gene: TRBJ2-3; CDR3 protein: CASSLFIRGSTDTQYF; CDR3 DNA: TGTGCCAGCAGCTTATTTATACGCGGGAGCACAGATACGCAGTATTTT
clone size: NA; V gene: TRBV19; CDR3 length: 17; D gene: TRBD1; J gene: TRBJ2-1; CDR3 protein: CASSSDRAVYSYNEQFF; CDR3 DNA: TGTGCCAGTAGCTCGGACAGGGCGGTGTACTCCTACAATGAGCAGTTCTTC
clone size: once; V gene: TRBV10-2; CDR3 length: 15; D gene: TRBD1; J gene: TRBJ1-5; CDR3 protein: CASSVAGTGNQPQHF; CDR3 DNA: TGCGCCAGCAGTGTTGCCGGGACAGGGAATCAGCCCCAGCATTTT
clone size: many; V gene: TRBV3-1; CDR3 length: 15; D gene: NA; J gene: TRBJ2-2; CDR3 protein: CASSQGTGNTGELFF; CDR3 DNA: TGTGCCAGCAGCCAAGGGACGGGGAACACCGGGGAGCTGTTTTTT
clone size: many; V gene: TRBV20-1; CDR3 length: 15; D gene: NA; J gene: TRBJ1-6; CDR3 protein: CSARGQGVRVSPLHF; CDR3 DNA: TGCAGTGCTAGAGGCCAAGGGGTGCGGGTTTCACCCCTCCACTTT
clone size: few; V gene: TRBV5-1; CDR3 length: 15; D gene: TRBD1; J gene: TRBJ2-5; CDR3 protein: CASSIGTGGQETQYF; CDR3 DNA: TGCGCCAGCAGCATAGGGACAGGGGGCCAAGAGACCCAGTACTTC
clone size: many; V gene: TRBV30; CDR3 length: 13; D gene: NA; J gene: TRBJ1-1; CDR3 protein: CACNSPVNTEAFF; CDR3 DNA: TGTGCCTGCAACTCCCCGGTGAACACTGAAGCTTTCTTT